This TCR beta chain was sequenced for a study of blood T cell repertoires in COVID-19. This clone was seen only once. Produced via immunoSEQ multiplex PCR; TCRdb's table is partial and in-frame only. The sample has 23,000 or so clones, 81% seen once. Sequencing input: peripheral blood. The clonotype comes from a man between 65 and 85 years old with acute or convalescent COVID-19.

The CDR3, as DNA: TGCGCCAGCAGTGAGTCGAGGGCGCGTGGCTACACCTTC. As protein: CASSESRARGYTF. The J gene is TRBJ1-2, the V gene TRBV10-1; D remains ambiguous. The CDR3 sequence is 13 residues long. Looked up from germline, CDR1 is WNHNN and CDR2 is SYGVQD (reference sequence). The V end lost 0 bases, the J end lost 7 bases, and 9 bases lay between the germline ends.